This paragraph covers one T cell receptor (beta chain) sequence. The antigen remains unidentified. The data are from a study of shared clonotypes between healthy human individuals. Overall study results and limits: Among the subsets, naive ones generally showed larger estimated richness than memory ones.

Per the study methods: Filtering differed since immunoSEQ provided only junctions, with no quality scores. Repertoires were generated with immunoSEQ multiplex PCR, while TCRdb's copy carries only in-frame clones and drops some. V and J calls and clone size follow that table, whereas D and trimming were derived from the DNA. The profile shows fewer than 2.5 million clones, approximately 94% of them singletons. Partitioning of CD4+ cells yielded a CD45RA+ naive subset and a CD45RA-negative memory subset. CDR3 length: 16 amino acids. Germline V lookup: CDR1 MNHNS, CDR2 SASEGT. V was shortened by 1 base and J by 1 base, with 11 bases between the two germline ends.

Sequencing was performed on naive CD4+ T cells from PBMCs. Indicated subset: CD45RA+ positively selected. This sequence joins TRBV6-1 and TRBJ1-5, with D uncertain. This TCR was recovered from a man in his late teens or twenties in good health. Some clones in this sample may be carry-over from other donors' samples. The CDR3 DNA is TGTGCCAGCAGTGAAGTGCCGACCGCCAGCAATCAGCCCCAGCATTTT. Its protein is CASSEVPTASNQPQHF.